Listed below are T cell receptor beta chains from one sample, sequenced in a study of T cells in tuberculosis. Produced via immunoSEQ multiplex PCR; TCRdb's table is partial and in-frame only. The table includes tens of thousands of clones, about 95% detected once. The sequencing here drew on PBMCs, taken at tuberculosis diagnosis. Receptor source: an adult with tuberculosis. The CDR3 runs from the conserved cysteine through the conserved F or W. A D gene is named only where the DNA matches it firmly. Some rows have no size entry. The others give once, few or many, or a class for an expanded clone.

-	-	TRBJ1-1	TRBV2	CASRGMRVEAFF	TGTGCCAGCAGGGGGATGAGGGTTGAAGCTTTCTTT
TRBD1	-	TRBJ1-2	TRBV30	CAWSADRGGYTF	TGTGCCTGGAGTGCAGACAGGGGTGGCTACACCTTC
TRBD2	-	TRBJ2-5	TRBV19	CASSLMPSGVGTQYF	TGTGCCAGTAGTCTCATGCCTAGCGGCGTAGGGACCCAGTACTTC
-	-	TRBJ2-3	TRBV18	CASSPSLTGSTDTQYF	TGTGCCAGCTCACCAAGTTTAACAGGAAGCACAGATACGCAGTATTTT
TRBD1	-	TRBJ1-1	TRBV19	CASSILSTGGYTEAFF	TGTGCCAGTAGTATTCTCAGTACAGGGGGTTACACTGAAGCTTTCTTT
-	-	TRBJ1-1	TRBV5-1	CASSLYSRNTEAFF	TGCGCCAGCAGCTTGTATAGCCGGAACACTGAAGCTTTCTTT
TRBD2	-	TRBJ2-1	TRBV6-5	CASNERGSYNEQFF	TGTGCCAGTAATGAGCGGGGCTCCTACAATGAGCAGTTCTTC
-	-	TRBJ1-5	TRBV28	CASTQGSQPQHF	TGTGCCAGCACCCAGGGCAGTCAGCCCCAGCATTTT
TRBD2	-	TRBJ2-2	TRBV4-1	CASSRIGLAGVGGTGELFF	TGCGCCAGCAGCCGGATAGGACTAGCGGGAGTAGGCGGCACCGGGGAGCTGTTTTTT
TRBD1	-	TRBJ1-3	TRBV7-2	CASSSYRGNSGNTIYF	TGTGCCAGCAGCTCGTACAGGGGAAACTCTGGAAACACCATATATTTT
-	-	TRBJ1-1	TRBV5-1	CASSFWAPDTEAFF	TGCGCCAGCAGCTTTTGGGCACCGGACACTGAAGCTTTCTTT
TRBD1	-	TRBJ2-3	TRBV7-2	CASSADRGRWDTQYF	TGTGCCAGCAGCGCAGACAGGGGGCGATGGGATACGCAGTATTTT
-	-	TRBJ2-5	TRBV2	CASSERWRETQYF	TGTGCCAGCAGTGAAAGATGGCGGGAGACCCAGTACTTC
TRBD1	-	TRBJ2-5	TRBV5-4	CASTLDRGYQETQYF	TGTGCCAGCACCTTGGACAGGGGGTACCAAGAGACCCAGTACTTC
TRBD1	-	TRBJ1-2	TRBV5-4	CASSPGVWDRPHYGYTF	TGTGCCAGCAGCCCGGGGGTTTGGGACAGACCCCACTATGGCTACACCTTC
TRBD2	-	TRBJ2-1	TRBV10-3	CATGPTSGRARNEQFF	TGTGCCACCGGCCCTACTAGCGGGAGGGCCAGAAATGAGCAGTTCTTC
-	-	TRBJ1-4	TRBV14	CASSLDQGFGEKLFF	TGTGCCAGCAGCCTGGACCAGGGTTTTGGGGAAAAACTGTTTTTT
-	-	TRBJ1-2	TRBV6-6	CASSTGYGYTF	TGTGCCAGCAGTACCGGCTATGGCTACACCTTC
-	-	TRBJ2-5	TRBV2	CASRVLDSQETQYF	TGTGCCAGCAGAGTATTGGACAGCCAAGAGACCCAGTACTTC
-	-	TRBJ2-6	TRBV29-1	CSVEGPGANVLTF	TGCAGCGTCGAAGGGCCTGGGGCCAACGTCCTGACTTTC
-	-	TRBJ2-7	TRBV28	CASSFNTRGEQYF	TGTGCCAGCAGTTTTAATACCAGGGGCGAGCAGTACTTC
-	-	TRBJ2-2	TRBV5-1	CASSPGLANTGELFF	TGCGCCAGCAGCCCGGGACTTGCGAACACCGGGGAGCTGTTTTTT
-	-	TRBJ2-3	TRBV18	CASSPVRTASSTDTQYF	TGTGCCAGCTCACCGGTAAGAACAGCATCAAGCACAGATACGCAGTATTTT
TRBD1	-	TRBJ1-2	TRBV9	CASSPNPGQGIFYGYTF	TGTGCCAGCAGCCCAAACCCGGGACAGGGAATATTCTATGGCTACACCTTC
TRBD2	-	TRBJ2-3	TRBV9	CASSVLSGRVDTQYF	TGTGCCAGCAGCGTACTCAGCGGGAGGGTAGATACGCAGTATTTT
-	-	TRBJ1-3	TRBV6-5	CASSQNSGNTIYF	TGTGCCAGCAGTCAAAACTCTGGAAACACCATATATTTT
TRBD1	-	TRBJ2-5	TRBV19	CASSNTGGTQYF	TGTGCCAGTAGCAATACAGGGGGGACCCAGTACTTC
-	-	TRBJ1-1	TRBV7-6	CASSPGRQAGRNTEAFF	TGTGCCAGCAGCCCCGGCAGACAGGCGGGCCGAAATACTGAAGCTTTCTTT
-	-	TRBJ2-1	TRBV14	CASSQGLVRDNEQFF	TGTGCCAGCAGCCAAGGGCTAGTCAGGGACAATGAGCAGTTCTTC
TRBD2	-	TRBJ2-1	TRBV11-1	CASSPRQASGDSYNEQFF	TGTGCCAGCAGCCCGCGTCAGGCTAGCGGGGACTCCTACAATGAGCAGTTCTTC
TRBD1	few	TRBJ2-1	TRBV6-1	CASRDRGRHLVWFF	TGTGCCAGCCGGGACAGGGGGCGACATCTGGTATGGTTCTTC
TRBD1	-	TRBJ1-1	TRBV27	CASSPGTASSEAFF	TGTGCCAGCAGTCCCGGGACAGCTTCTTCTGAAGCTTTCTTT
TRBD1	-	TRBJ2-5	TRBV5-1	CASSVVGTGSGGETQYF	TGCGCCAGCAGTGTCGTCGGGACAGGGAGTGGAGGAGAGACCCAGTACTTC
-	-	TRBJ2-7	TRBV7-2	CASSGHSPYEQYF	TGTGCCAGCAGCGGACATTCTCCTTACGAGCAGTACTTC
-	once	TRBJ1-4	TRBV6-5	CASSFDSLHREKLFF	TGTGCCAGCAGTTTCGACAGCCTACATCGGGAAAAACTGTTTTTT
-	-	TRBJ1-1	TRBV4-3	CASRGGPVNTEAFF	TGCGCCAGCAGGGGAGGGCCCGTGAACACTGAAGCTTTCTTT
-	-	TRBJ2-7	TRBV30	CAWSVLRETYEQYF	TGTGCCTGGAGTGTACTCCGGGAGACCTACGAGCAGTACTTC
-	-	TRBJ1-2	TRBV5-1	CASSLGSGQDVGYTF	TGCGCCAGCAGCTTGGGTTCTGGGCAAGACGTCGGCTACACCTTC
-	-	TRBJ1-2	TRBV4-3	CASSQDLSYGYTF	TGCGCCAGCAGCCAAGATCTCAGCTATGGCTACACCTTC
-	-	TRBJ2-7	TRBV6-5	CASSYVGQADEQYF	TGTGCCAGCAGTTACGTCGGGCAAGCGGATGAGCAGTACTTC
TRBD2	-	TRBJ2-3	TRBV4-1	CASSRQLAGVGDTQYF	TGCGCCAGCAGCCGACAACTAGCGGGAGTTGGAGATACGCAGTATTTT
-	-	TRBJ2-1	TRBV15	CATNRAPAGRNEQFF	TGTGCCACCAACAGGGCGCCGGCGGGAAGGAATGAGCAGTTCTTC
-	-	TRBJ2-1	TRBV27	CATWGLNEQFF	TGTGCCACCTGGGGGCTCAATGAGCAGTTCTTC
TRBD1	-	TRBJ1-1	TRBV10-3	CAISEWNRGRAEAFF	TGTGCCATCAGTGAGTGGAACAGGGGGCGAGCTGAAGCTTTCTTT
TRBD1	-	TRBJ2-2	TRBV30	CAWRNRGRTGELFF	TGTGCCTGGAGGAACAGGGGGCGCACCGGGGAGCTGTTTTTT
-	-	TRBJ2-1	TRBV5-1	CASSLRTTSYNEQFF	TGCGCCAGCAGCTTGAGAACTACTTCCTACAATGAGCAGTTCTTC
TRBD1	-	TRBJ2-7	TRBV28	CATQWGQGVHEQYF	TGTGCCACCCAGTGGGGACAGGGGGTCCACGAGCAGTACTTC
TRBD2	-	TRBJ2-7	TRBV7-2	CASSSLLAGSSYEQYF	TGTGCCAGCAGCTCCCTACTAGCGGGAAGCTCCTACGAGCAGTACTTC
TRBD1	once	TRBJ2-1	TRBV7-2	CASSYKWDRGKFF	TGTGCCAGCAGCTATAAATGGGACAGGGGCAAGTTCTTC
TRBD2	-	TRBJ2-1	TRBV11-2	CASSGTSGSFNEQFF	TGTGCCAGCAGCGGGACTAGCGGGAGTTTCAATGAGCAGTTCTTC
TRBD1	once	TRBJ2-5	TRBV28	CASSLGTGVGTQYF	TGTGCCAGCAGTTTAGGGACAGGGGTTGGGACCCAGTACTTC
-	once	TRBJ1-1	TRBV2	CASSRGRQLNTEAFF	TGTGCCAGCTCGCGGGGGAGACAGCTGAACACTGAAGCTTTCTTT
-	-	TRBJ2-5	TRBV6-6	CASSYSRETQYF	TGTGCCAGCAGTTACTCGAGGGAGACCCAGTACTTC
-	-	TRBJ1-1	TRBV30	CAWSPNSNTEAFF	TGTGCCTGGAGTCCAAACAGTAACACTGAAGCTTTCTTT